The source of this TCR beta chain is a study of early T cells in non-severe SARS-CoV-2 infection. TCRdb reprocessed the 5' RACE reads with MiXCR, giving one entry per CDR3 protein. There are tens of thousands of distinct CDR3 sequences in the sample; roughly 7.7% occur only once, and 3% to 4% lies in the top ten. With 2 bases removed from V and 5 bases from J, the gap between germline ends came to 16 bases. Germline loops: CDR1 LNHNV, CDR2 YYDKDF (reference sequence). CDR3 length: 15 amino acids. The sequenced sample was whole blood. The rearrangement uses TRBV15 and TRBJ2-7, with D unclear. This sequence originates from an adult who was a healthcare worker with PCR-confirmed SARS-CoV-2 infection or an uninfected control (not recorded which). CDR3 bases: TGTGCCACCAGCAGATCGAGGCAAGAAGCCAACGAGCAGTACTTC. Amino acid sequence: CATSRSRQEANEQYF.